This TCR beta chain appears in the sequencing data of a study of cytomegalovirus exposure and HLA in healthy donors. About the study: HLA-typed donors were the source of roughly 85 million unique TCRs held in an early data release.

About this clone itself: The antigen is undetermined.

The primer mix had 60 Vbeta and 13 Jbeta primers. TCRdb keeps only in-frame clones here, not all; method: immunoSEQ multiplex PCR. The sample records over 100,000 clones, roughly 77% being singletons. The study's findings and limits: In vitro testing confirmed a few CMV-associated chains as specific for CMV antigens. A later analysis reportedly found that, within productive TCRs, an Asian-associated ancestry cluster had fewer N-insertions than the mean observed across the roughly 730 donors. One cluster of highly shared sequence variants probably arose as a sequencing artifact.

Per the germline V gene, CDR1 is SGHAT and CDR2 is FQNNGV. V was clipped by 1 base and J by 4 bases; unmatched bases: 1. The CDR3 spans 14 residues. The chain carries TRBV11-2 and TRBJ1-5, with TRBD1 matching over 7 bases. Sequences were obtained from PBMCs. The receptor's source is a man aged 25-40 years in good health and CMV-seronegative. CDR3 in amino acids: CASSLGDSNQPQHF. The CDR3 DNA is TGTGCCAGCAGCTTAGGGGACAGTAATCAGCCCCAGCATTTT.